The TCR beta chain described here comes from a study of molecular identifiers for immune sequencing clone quantification. TCRdb passed the PCR reads through MiXCR, listing each CDR3 protein once. Of 13,000 or so distinct CDR3 sequences in the sample, about 17% are singletons; the top ten hold approximately 1.5%. CDR3 length: 13 residues. Per the germline V gene, CDR1 is DFQATT and CDR2 is SNEGSKA (reference sequence). V lost 3 bases and J 11 bases, leaving 16 bases between the germline ends. The TCR was taken from a human donor in good health. Some libraries in this study had Jurkat cell RNA spiked in. Sequenced input: naive CD8+ T cells from blood, with Jurkat cell RNA spiked in. Subset given: FACS-sorted CD8+CD4-CCR7+CD45RA+ naive T cells. V usage is TRBV20-1 and J usage is TRBJ1-4; D is perhaps TRBD1 (6 bases). As DNA, the CDR3 is TGCAGTGCTAGCAACAGGGAGGTCGGGAAACTGTTTTTT. This encodes CSASNREVGKLFF.